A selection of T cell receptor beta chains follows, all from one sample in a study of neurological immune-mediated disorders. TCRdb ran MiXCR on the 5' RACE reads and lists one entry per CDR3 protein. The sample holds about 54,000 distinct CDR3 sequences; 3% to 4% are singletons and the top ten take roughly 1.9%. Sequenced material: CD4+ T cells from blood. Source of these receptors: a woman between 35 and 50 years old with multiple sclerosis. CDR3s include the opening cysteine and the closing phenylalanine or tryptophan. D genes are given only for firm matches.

CASPGNEETQYF | TRBV11-2 | NA | TRBJ2-5
CASQTVNTGELFF | TRBV6-1 | NA | TRBJ2-2
CASSLATGGDEQFF | TRBV7-9 | TRBD1 | TRBJ2-1
CAISEWSGGAVDTQYF | TRBV10-3 | TRBD2 | TRBJ2-3
CASSFMANTEAFF | TRBV10-2 | NA | TRBJ1-1
CAISKRSKATNEKLFF | TRBV10-3 | NA | TRBJ1-4
CASSYRGATDTQYF | TRBV6-5 | NA | TRBJ2-3
CASRTGSNYGYTF | TRBV6-5 | NA | TRBJ1-2
CASSLTGVQETQYF | TRBV5-1 | NA | TRBJ2-5
CATSDPRQGVGTGELFF | TRBV24-1 | TRBD1 | TRBJ2-2
CASSRDRGSSPLHF | TRBV5-1 | TRBD1 | TRBJ1-6
CASSYYDTEAFF | TRBV5-6 | NA | TRBJ1-1
CSARQGASGELFF | TRBV20-1 | TRBD1 | TRBJ2-2
CATSFSTGLSYEQYF | TRBV15 | TRBD1 | TRBJ2-7
CSAPDQGLYGYTF | TRBV20-1 | NA | TRBJ1-2
CASSADFQTQYF | TRBV5-1 | NA | TRBJ2-3